A selection of T cell receptor beta chains follows, all from one sample in a study of OX40 agonist ivuxolimab in advanced cancers. Clones were read by immunoSEQ multiplex PCR, and TCRdb kept only the in-frame ones, dropping some. The profile covers about 61,000 clones, with around 89% appearing a single time and 15% to 20% taken by the ten largest. Sequencing was performed on CD4+ or CD8+ T cells sorted from blood, taken in a trial of the OX40 agonist ivuxolimab. All receptors come from an adult with an advanced solid tumor such as melanoma, head and neck, liver or kidney cancer. CDR3s include the opening cysteine and the closing phenylalanine or tryptophan. D genes are given only for firm matches. For some rows the clone size is stated as once, few or many, or as a class when expanded; others skip it.

CDR3 length	clone size	D gene	V gene	J gene	CDR3 DNA	CDR3 protein
13	once	NA	TRBV5-4	TRBJ2-7	TGTGCCAGCAGCGGCAAGGACTCCTACGAGCAGTACTTC	CASSGKDSYEQYF
13	once	NA	TRBV19	TRBJ2-1	TGTGCCAGTAGTCCCCGGGCCCTGGATGAGCAGTTCTTC	CASSPRALDEQFF
16	NA	TRBD1	TRBV28	TRBJ2-2	TGTGCCAGCAGTTTACCCCTGGACAGGGCTAAGGGGGAGCTGTTTTTT	CASSLPLDRAKGELFF
15	once	NA	TRBV18	TRBJ1-1	TGTGCCAGCTCACCACGGACACAACTTAACACTGAAGCTTTCTTT	CASSPRTQLNTEAFF
19	NA	TRBD2	TRBV28	TRBJ2-3	TGTGCCAGCAGTTCGAACCCGACTAGCGGGTACGTGCAAGCAGATACGCAGTATTTT	CASSSNPTSGYVQADTQYF
16	NA	NA	TRBV9	TRBJ1-3	TGTGCCAGCAGCGTAGACGGGGCGAACTCTGGAAACACCATATATTTT	CASSVDGANSGNTIYF
15	NA	NA	TRBV5-5	TRBJ2-5	TGTGCCAGCAGCGCAGGCCCTAGCGCACAAGAGACCCAGTACTTC	CASSAGPSAQETQYF
15	NA	TRBD1	TRBV6-4	TRBJ2-7	TGTGCCAGCACTGAAACGGACAGGGAATCCTACGAGCAGTACTTC	CASTETDRESYEQYF
14	once	NA	TRBV5-6	TRBJ2-1	TGTGCCAGCAGCTTGGAGGGGGCCTACAATGAGCAGTTCTTC	CASSLEGAYNEQFF
16	NA	NA	TRBV11-1	TRBJ2-1	TGTGCCAGCAGCTTAGGGGGTATGTGGGGCCAGGCTGAGCAGTTCTTC	CASSLGGMWGQAEQFF
14	NA	NA	TRBV4-3	TRBJ1-2	TGCGCCAGCAGCCAAGACAGGGATAGGCGCGGCTACACCTTC	CASSQDRDRRGYTF
11	few	NA	TRBV4-2	TRBJ1-1	TGTGCCAGCTCTGGGGATACTGAAGCTTTCTTT	CASSGDTEAFF
16	NA	NA	TRBV7-9	TRBJ2-3	TGTGCCAGCAGCTCGCCAGCTGTTTTCTCCACAGATACGCAGTATTTT	CASSSPAVFSTDTQYF
13	NA	NA	TRBV5-1	TRBJ2-1	TGCGCCAGCAGCTTTAGGTCCGCCAATGAGCAGTTCTTC	CASSFRSANEQFF
15	NA	NA	TRBV19	TRBJ1-2	TGTGCCAGTAGTGGTCAGGGAGACGTCGGCTATGGCTACACCTTC	CASSGQGDVGYGYTF
15	NA	TRBD1	TRBV9	TRBJ2-1	TGTGCCAGCAGCGAAACAGGGGTTAGTGGCTATGAGCAGTTCTTC	CASSETGVSGYEQFF
13	NA	NA	TRBV19	TRBJ1-1	TGTGCCAGTAGTACTTGGACGGACACTGAAGCTTTCTTT	CASSTWTDTEAFF
14	NA	NA	TRBV18	TRBJ2-3	TGTGCCAGCTCACCGGGGAGCCGGGCAGATACGCAGTATTTT	CASSPGSRADTQYF
16	NA	NA	TRBV10-3	TRBJ2-3	TGTGCCATCAGTGCGGTGCTAGCGCAGGGAGCAGATACGCAGTATTTT	CAISAVLAQGADTQYF
14	NA	NA	TRBV27	TRBJ2-5	TGTGCCAGCAGATTGGTGGCGGGCCAAGAGACCCAGTACTTC	CASRLVAGQETQYF
13	NA	NA	TRBV5-1	TRBJ1-1	TGCGCCAGCAGCCAGGGGATGAACACTGAAGCTTTCTTT	CASSQGMNTEAFF
12	NA	NA	TRBV5-1	TRBJ2-7	TGCGCCAGCAGCCTGGGGCGCTACGAGCAGTACTTC	CASSLGRYEQYF
12	NA	NA	TRBV10-2	TRBJ1-1	TGCGCCAGCGGCGGCTGGCCCACTGAAGCTTTCTTT	CASGGWPTEAFF
14	NA	TRBD2	TRBV30	TRBJ2-1	TGTGCCTGGAGTCTTAGCGGGAGTGTCTTTGAGCAGTTCTTC	CAWSLSGSVFEQFF
15	NA	TRBD1	TRBV4-3	TRBJ2-5	TGCGCCAGCAGCCTGTGGACAGGAGTACAAGAGACCCAGTACTTC	CASSLWTGVQETQYF
11	NA	NA	TRBV27	TRBJ1-2	TGTGCCAGCAGTCACATGGGAGGCTACACCTTC	CASSHMGGYTF
14	NA	NA	TRBV2	TRBJ1-5	TGTGCCAGCAGTGATAACAGGGAGGGTCAGCCCCAGCATTTT	CASSDNREGQPQHF
12	NA	NA	TRBV19	TRBJ1-1	TGTGCCAGTAGTATAGACTACCTTGAAGCTTTCTTT	CASSIDYLEAFF
14	NA	NA	TRBV5-6	TRBJ1-3	TGTGCCAGCAGCTTGGGCAGCTCTGGAAACACCATATATTTT	CASSLGSSGNTIYF
14	NA	NA	TRBV7-3	TRBJ2-3	TGTGCCAGCAGCTTAGCCGGGGCCACAGATACGCAGTATTTT	CASSLAGATDTQYF
14	NA	TRBD1	TRBV27	TRBJ1-1	TGTGCCAGCAGTTCGATCGGGGGACAGACTGAAGCTTTCTTT	CASSSIGGQTEAFF
15	NA	NA	TRBV7-9	TRBJ2-7	TGTGCCAGCAGCTTAGGAGGGGGTATCCTCTACGAGCAGTACTTC	CASSLGGGILYEQYF
16	NA	NA	TRBV19	TRBJ2-7	TGTGCCAGTAGAAAGTCAGCGGCCTACAGCTCCTACGAGCAGTACTTC	CASRKSAAYSSYEQYF
13	NA	NA	TRBV10-3	TRBJ2-2	TGTGCCAACCGCGAGGGGGACACCGGGGAGCTGTTTTTT	CANREGDTGELFF
15	NA	TRBD2	TRBV15	TRBJ2-5	TGTGCCACCAGCAGACTGGGACTAGCGGGTGAGACCCAGTACTTC	CATSRLGLAGETQYF
13	NA	NA	TRBV5-8	TRBJ2-1	TGTGCCAGCAGCACTTTCGGGGGTAATGAGCAGTTCTTC	CASSTFGGNEQFF
16	NA	NA	TRBV7-9	TRBJ2-1	TGTGCCAGCAGCTGGGATTTGGAACCCAGCAACAATGAGCAGTTCTTC	CASSWDLEPSNNEQFF
12	NA	NA	TRBV9	TRBJ2-5	TGTGCCAGCAGCCTCGCAGGTCAGACCCAGTACTTC	CASSLAGQTQYF
12	NA	NA	TRBV9	TRBJ1-2	TGTGCCAGCAGCGGCCGGGGGGATGGCTACACCTTC	CASSGRGDGYTF
15	NA	NA	TRBV10-3	TRBJ1-3	TGTGCCATCAGTGAGCTTGGGGGCCCTCGGGGGACCATATATTTT	CAISELGGPRGTIYF
13	NA	NA	TRBV5-1	TRBJ2-3	TGCGCCAGCAGCTTGGAAAGCACAGATACGCAGTATTTT	CASSLESTDTQYF
14	NA	NA	TRBV28	TRBJ2-3	TGTGCCAGCAGTTTGGCAGGACCTACAGATACGCAGTATTTT	CASSLAGPTDTQYF
17	NA	TRBD1	TRBV27	TRBJ2-7	TGTGCCAGCAGTATAAGTAGTGCGGGACAGGGGTTTAGCGAGCAGTACTTC	CASSISSAGQGFSEQYF
15	once	TRBD1	TRBV5-1	TRBJ1-5	TGCGCCAGCAGTCCCACAGGGGGCGGAGGGCAGCCCCAGCATTTT	CASSPTGGGGQPQHF
11	NA	NA	TRBV6-6	TRBJ2-5	TGTGCCAGCAGTTTTAGGGAGACCCAGTACTTC	CASSFRETQYF
16	NA	TRBD1	TRBV7-2	TRBJ2-7	TGTGCCAGCAGCTTAGGGACAGGGGGCGTCCCCTACGAGCAGTACTTC	CASSLGTGGVPYEQYF
15	few	NA	TRBV28	TRBJ1-5	TGTGCCAGCAGTTTATTGTTAAATAGCAATCAGCCCCAGCATTTT	CASSLLLNSNQPQHF
14	once	TRBD1	TRBV28	TRBJ2-7	TGTGCCAGCAACTTGGACAGGGGGAACCACGAGCAGTACTTC	CASNLDRGNHEQYF
15	once	TRBD2	TRBV29-1	TRBJ2-2	TGCAGCGTTGATCAAGCGGGAGCGAACACCGGGGAGCTGTTTTTT	CSVDQAGANTGELFF
15	NA	NA	TRBV11-1	TRBJ2-3	TGTGCCAGCAGCTTAGGTACTGCCACCACAGATACGCAGTATTTT	CASSLGTATTDTQYF
11	NA	TRBD1	TRBV7-9	TRBJ2-7	TGTGCCGTCGACAGGGACTACGAGCAGTACTTC	CAVDRDYEQYF
14	NA	NA	TRBV5-5	TRBJ2-1	TGTGCCAGCAGCCGGGGGAGCGGGCACAATGAGCAGTTCTTC	CASSRGSGHNEQFF
15	NA	NA	TRBV19	TRBJ1-1	TGTGCCAGTAAAAATCAGGGGCTGATGAACACTGAAGCTTTCTTT	CASKNQGLMNTEAFF